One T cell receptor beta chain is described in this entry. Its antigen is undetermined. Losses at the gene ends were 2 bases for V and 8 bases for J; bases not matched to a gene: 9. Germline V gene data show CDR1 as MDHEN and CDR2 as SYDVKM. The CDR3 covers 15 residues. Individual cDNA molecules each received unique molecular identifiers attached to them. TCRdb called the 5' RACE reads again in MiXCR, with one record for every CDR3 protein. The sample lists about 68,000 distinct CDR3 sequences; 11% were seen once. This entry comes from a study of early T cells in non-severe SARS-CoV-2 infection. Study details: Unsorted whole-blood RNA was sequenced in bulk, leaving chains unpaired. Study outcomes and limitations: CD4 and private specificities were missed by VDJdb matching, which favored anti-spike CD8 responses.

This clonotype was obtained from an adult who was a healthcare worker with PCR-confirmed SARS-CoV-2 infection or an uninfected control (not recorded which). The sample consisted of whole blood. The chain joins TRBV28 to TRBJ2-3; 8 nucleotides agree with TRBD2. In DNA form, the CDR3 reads TGTGCCAGCAGTTTAAACCCCACGGGAGGGCCTACGCAGTATTTT. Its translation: CASSLNPTGGPTQYF.